This record looks at one TCR beta chain sequence and its context. Its specificity is unknown. Germline V gene lookup returns CDR1 SGHKS and CDR2 YYEKEE (reference sequence). Germline trimming cut 0 bases from V and 13 bases from J; bases unmatched to any gene: 3. The CDR3 loop spans 12 amino acids. The data are from a study of cytomegalovirus exposure and HLA in healthy donors. Regarding the study as a whole: Sequencing likely produced, as an artifact, a cluster of highly shared sequence variants. In a later analysis, TCR association rates varied by HLA locus: DRB1 most, HLA-C fewest. Analysis was performed later, and it showed HLA-associated TCR beta chains to be more clonally expanded than equally common others.

This PCR relied on a set of 60 Vbeta primers and 13 Jbeta primers. Clones were read by immunoSEQ multiplex PCR, and TCRdb kept only the in-frame ones, dropping some. The data contain 150,000 to 200,000 clones, approximately 86% of them seen just once; the ten biggest clones take up approximately 1.6%. Sequences were obtained from PBMCs. The J gene is TRBJ2-1, the V gene TRBV5-5, with 8 bases fitting TRBD1. The TCR was taken from a male donor in good health and CMV-seronegative. The CDR3 reads CASSLGTGNQFF. As DNA, the CDR3 is TGTGCCAGCAGCTTGGGGACAGGGAATCAGTTCTTC. The full variable domain, rest sourced from reference TRBV5-5 and TRBJ2-1, is DAGVTQSPTHLIKTRGQQVTLRCSPISGHKSVSWYQQVLGQGPQFIFQYYEKEERGRGNFPDRFSARQFPNYSSELNVNALLLGDSALYLCASSLGTGNQFFGPGTRLTVL.